This TCR beta chain was recorded in a study of human T cells and chemical hapten exposure. The CDR3 extends over 14 amino acids. Germline CDR1 GTSNPN, CDR2 SVGIG (reference sequence). The germline V and J ends were trimmed by 1 base and 2 bases, with 11 bases remaining between them. This clonotype has a handful of counts. The time point: patch test 2, 6 weeks after DPC sensitization. Treatment in this sample: therapeutic diphenylcyclopropenone sensitization with weekly scalp DPC. The authors' total RNA extraction used unfractionated whole blood. In the authors' workflow: Counts of TCRs in each sample centred on a median of around 99,000 and extended from roughly 23,000 to 700,000. Each CDR3 protein gets one entry after TCRdb re-called the RACE reads with MiXCR. What appears here as the V and J calls and clone size reflects TCRdb's work, not the paper's. In the table there are nearly 95,000 distinct CDR3 sequences, 11% of which are singletons.

This material consisted of whole blood, taken in connection with sensitization to the hapten diphenylcyclopropenone (DPC). This chain connects TRBV30 to TRBJ2-5, with a weak D call TRBD1 (5 bases). This TCR came from a man in his forties or fifties with alopecia areata. Some clones in this sample may be carry-over from other donors' samples. The DNA for the CDR3 is TGTGCCTGGAGTGGGGTGGGGCCGCAAGAGACCCAGTACTTC. It translates to CAWSGVGPQETQYF.